The clone carrying this T cell receptor beta chain showed up just a few times. The target antigen is unknown. With 1 base removed from V and 9 bases from J, the gap between germline ends came to 13 bases. The CDR3 covers 15 residues. From germline, CDR1 is SEHNR and CDR2 FQNEAQ (reference sequence). The source of the sample is a study of response to subunit inactivated influenza vaccine. Study outcomes and limitations: Few new T cells, the authors suggested, are recruited by each seasonal influenza vaccination.

Using its own MiXCR run on the RT-PCR reads, TCRdb lists one record per CDR3 protein. The profile shows a few hundred thousand distinct CDR3 sequences, approximately 21% of them singletons. V is TRBV7-9 and J is TRBJ1-6, with D perhaps TRBD1 (5 bases). This receptor was obtained from a man aged 45 to 70 who received an inactivated influenza vaccine. The sample in question was PBMCs from blood, obtained about 20 months after vaccination. The CDR3 is CASSLEGQGTSPLHF. Here the CDR3 DNA reads TGTGCCAGCAGCTTAGAGGGCCAGGGCACTTCACCCCTCCACTTT.